These 14 T cell receptor beta chains came from one sample sequenced in a study of cytomegalovirus exposure and HLA in healthy donors. PCR used 60 Vbeta primers and 13 Jbeta primers. Here immunoSEQ multiplex PCR was the method, and the copy in TCRdb shows in-frame clones only, minus some. In total, the table holds 60,000 to 70,000 clones. The sequenced material came from PBMCs. The receptors here all came from a boy younger than 18 in good health and CMV-seronegative.

The rearrangement uses TRBV7-9 and TRBJ1-5; no definite D call. CDR1 is SEHNR, CDR2 FQNEAQ, per germline (reference sequence). The CDR3 spans 14 residues. Trimming took off 5 bases at V and 5 bases at J, with 13 bases between the two ends. As DNA, the CDR3 is TGTGCCAGCAGCATCCTCCCGAGCGATCAGCCCCAGCATTTT. It encodes CASSILPSDQPQHF.

The chain recombines TRBV27 with TRBJ2-7, with 11 bases fitting TRBD1. This CDR3 is built from 13 residues. Looked up from germline, CDR1 is MNHEY and CDR2 is SMNVEV (reference sequence). J gave up 3 bases and V 8 bases, and 3 bases lay outside the gene matches. CDR3 nucleotide sequence: TGTGCCAGCCGGGGACAGGGGGACTACGAGCAGTACTTC. Its translation: CASRGQGDYEQYF.

In nucleotides, the CDR3 is TGTGCCAGCAGCGGGCAGGGAACTGGAAACACCATATATTTT. It yields the protein CASSGQGTGNTIYF. The chain recombines TRBV6-5 with TRBJ1-3, with TRBD1 as a possible D gene (5 bases). The CDR3 is 14 residues long. Germline V CDR1 and CDR2: MNHEY, SVGAGI. V lost 6 bases and J 2 bases, leaving 11 bases between the germline ends.

The chain combines TRBV19 with TRBJ2-2; 10 positions match TRBD1. The CDR3 has 17 amino acids. Germline loops: CDR1 LNHDA, CDR2 SQIVND (reference sequence). V shed 4 bases and J 7 bases; nucleotides not matched to a gene: 12. The CDR3 region has the DNA TGTGCCAGTAGTAGTCTACCGGGACAGGGGATCATCGGGGAGCTGTTTTTT. It specifies CASSSLPGQGIIGELFF.

This chain joins TRBV15 and TRBJ1-3; TRBD1 matches at 7 bases. This CDR3 region has 15 residues. The ends lost 5 bases at V and 2 bases at J; junction bases unmatched: 6. CDR1 is LNHNV and CDR2 is YYDKDF in the germline V gene (reference sequence). CDR3 DNA sequence: TGTGCCACCAGCGATTCGGGGACAGCTGGAAACACCATATATTTT. Its translation: CATSDSGTAGNTIYF.

J is TRBJ1-1 and V is TRBV2; D call uncertain. Germline-derived CDR1 and CDR2 are SNHLY and FYNNEI. The V end lost 8 bases, the J end lost 4 bases, and 14 bases lay between the germline ends. The CDR3 contains 13 residues. CDR3 region: CASGAVKSTEAFF. Here the CDR3 DNA reads TGTGCCAGCGGAGCGGTGAAGTCCACTGAAGCTTTCTTT.

In regard to this clone: One end of the junction fails to match germline, which may point to a read error. The rearrangement uses TRBV7-9 and TRBJ2-3; a weak D match, TRBD2 (5 bases). Germline CDR1 reads SEHNR; CDR2 reads FQNEAQ (reference sequence). The CDR3 has 13 residues. The CDR3 coding sequence is TGTGCCAACAGCACAAACGGGATCGATACGCAGTATTTT. Translated: CANSTNGIDTQYF.

The CDR3 here is CAWSQGLAGYEQYF. DNA of the CDR3: TGTGCCTGGAGCCAGGGGCTAGCGGGCTACGAGCAGTACTTC. The chain has TRBV30 and TRBJ2-7; 8 bases agree with TRBD2. The junction had 7 bases not matched to a gene; V was cut back by 3 bases and J by 3 bases. Germline lookup yields CDR1 GTSNPN and CDR2 SVGIG (reference sequence). The length of the CDR3 is 14 residues.

The chain recombines TRBV10-3 with TRBJ1-5, with D maybe TRBD1 (5 bases). The germline CDR1 and CDR2 sequences are ENHRY and SYGVKD. The CDR3 has 15 residues. The V end was cut by 4 bases, the J end by 2 bases, with 12 bases between. DNA of the CDR3: TGTGCCATCAGTGCCACCCAGGGTGGCAATCAGCCCCAGCATTTT. Translated, it gives CAISATQGGNQPQHF.

V usage is TRBV19 and J usage is TRBJ1-1; 8 nucleotides line up with TRBD1. The germline V gene has CDR1 LNHDA and CDR2 SQIVND (reference sequence). After removal of 3 bases from V and 4 bases from J, the junction contained 1 base not matched to a gene. The CDR3 totals 13 residues. The CDR3 nucleotides read TGTGCCAGTAGTATCCAGGGGGCCACTGAAGCTTTCTTT. The encoded protein is CASSIQGATEAFF.

On this clone itself: The sample contains more than one DNA sequence encoding this CDR3. This rearrangement joins TRBV7-9 to TRBJ1-1; D is perhaps TRBD1 (6 bases). V dropped 1 base and J dropped 5 bases, with 8 bases sitting between them. The germline V gene encodes CDR1 SEHNR and CDR2 FQNEAQ (reference sequence). The CDR3 spans 13 residues. DNA of the CDR3: TGTGCCAGCAGCTTAGGTCAGGGGACTGAAGCTTTCTTT. Its translation is CASSLGQGTEAFF.

The chain uses TRBV7-9 and TRBJ1-2; the D is unclear. V was trimmed by 3 bases and J by 8 bases, leaving 7 bases between them. Germline V lookup: CDR1 SEHNR, CDR2 FQNEAQ (reference sequence). The CDR3 is 11 residues long. The CDR3 DNA reads TGTGCCAGCAGCTTTGAAGAGGGCTACACCTTC. It yields the protein CASSFEEGYTF.

The rearrangement uses TRBV6-4 and TRBJ1-2; 10 nucleotides agree with TRBD1. The CDR3 covers 13 residues. The germline V gene has CDR1 MRHNA and CDR2 SNTAGT. V shed 6 bases, J shed 10 bases, and the junction held 8 bases outside the gene matches. Here the CDR3 reads CASSEDRGRTYTF. The DNA for the CDR3 is TGTGCCAGCAGCGAAGACAGGGGGCGGACCTACACCTTC.

The genes are TRBV30 and TRBJ2-2, with 13 bases matching TRBD2. V dropped 2 bases and J dropped 6; count of bases not matched to a gene: 3. This CDR3 has 15 amino acids. Germline-derived CDR1 and CDR2 are GTSNPN and SVGIG (reference sequence). The CDR3 is CAWSQLAGGPGELFF. The DNA of the CDR3 is TGTGCCTGGAGTCAACTAGCGGGGGGGCCCGGGGAGCTGTTTTTT.